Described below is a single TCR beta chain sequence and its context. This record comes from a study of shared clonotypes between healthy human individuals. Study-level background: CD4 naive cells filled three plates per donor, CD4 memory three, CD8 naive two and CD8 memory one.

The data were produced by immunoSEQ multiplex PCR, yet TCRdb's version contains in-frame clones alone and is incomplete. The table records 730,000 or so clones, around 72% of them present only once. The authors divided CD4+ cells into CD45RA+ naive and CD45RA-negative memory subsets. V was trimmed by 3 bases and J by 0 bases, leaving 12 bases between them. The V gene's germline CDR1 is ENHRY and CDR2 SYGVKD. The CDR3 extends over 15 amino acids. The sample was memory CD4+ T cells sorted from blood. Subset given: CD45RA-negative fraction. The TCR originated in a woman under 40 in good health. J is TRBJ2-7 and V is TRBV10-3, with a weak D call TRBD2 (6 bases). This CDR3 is CAISDRDSSSYEQYF. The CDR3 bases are TGTGCCATCAGTGACCGGGACTCCAGCTCCTACGAGCAGTACTTC.